The present entry profiles one T cell receptor beta chain with its context. Its specificity is unknown. Constant-region reverse primers amplified full-length variable regions, followed by semi-nested Nested Universal Primer A PCR. TCRdb analysed the 5' RACE reads with MiXCR anew, one entry per CDR3 protein. The sample includes under 6,500 distinct CDR3 sequences, 30% to 40% of them seen just once. Germline V lookup: CDR1 MNHEY, CDR2 SVGAGI. V shed 6 bases and J shed 4 bases, with 16 bases lying between them. This CDR3 is built from 15 residues. Study findings and constraints: Tumor Treg TCRs overlapped most with tumor naive CD4+ cells.

The sequence was obtained from a female donor with breast cancer. The chain uses TRBV6-5 and TRBJ1-5; D ambiguous. The sample consisted of naive CD4+ T cells sorted from a lymph node. As to subset: naive CD4+ T cells, CD4+CD45RA+CD25-. For the CDR3, the DNA is TGTGCCAGCAGCCTATCGTGGCAGATGAATCAGCCCCAGCATTTT. Translation: CASSLSWQMNQPQHF.